The 25 T cell receptor beta chains reported below all come from one sample, sequenced in a study of patients with pleural tuberculosis. One entry per CDR3 protein results from TCRdb running MiXCR on the reads. The sample shows around 30,000 distinct CDR3 sequences, more than 15% of them seen only once. Input material: peripheral blood. These receptors were obtained from a human donor with pleural tuberculosis.

This clonotype was counted ten times or more. The chain couples TRBV10-3 to TRBJ1-1, with D perhaps matching TRBD1 (6 bases). The length of the CDR3 is 15 residues. Germline V gene data show CDR1 as ENHRY and CDR2 as SYGVKD. The V and J ends lost 6 bases and 3 bases respectively, with 17 bases between them. CDR3 sequence (DNA): TGTGCCATCAGACGAATCACAGGGAAGGACACTGAAGCTTTCTTT. Translated, it gives CAIRRITGKDTEAFF.

This clonotype was picked up a small number of times. At one boundary the junction diverges from the germline segment, which might be a read error. The chain carries TRBV6-5 and TRBJ2-5; D not certain. Germline assignment: CDR1 MNHEY and CDR2 SVGAGI. This CDR3 has 12 residues. The CDR3, as DNA: TGTGCCAGCAGTTCAGACTCAGCCACCCAGCACTTC. The encoded protein is CASSSDSATQHF.

This clonotype was observed many times. V and J are TRBV5-1 and TRBJ2-3; D unresolved. The V and J ends lost 9 bases and 0 bases respectively, with 17 bases between them. Germline CDR1 SGHRS, CDR2 YFSETQ. The length of the CDR3 is 15 residues. CDR3 bases: TGCGCCACCGCGGAATCTATTTTTAGCACAGATACGCAGTATTTT. Amino acid sequence: CATAESIFSTDTQYF.

In its sample, this clonotype was seen many times. The chain joins TRBV27 to TRBJ2-5; 11 bases line up with TRBD1. The CDR3 covers 17 residues. CDR1 MNHEY and CDR2 SMNVEV come from the germline V gene (reference sequence). The junction had 11 bases not matched to a gene; V was cut back by 4 bases and J by 4 bases. The CDR3 DNA reads TGTGCCAGCAGTTCCAGCTCGGGACAGGGGGGCGGAGAGACCCAGTACTTC. Amino acid sequence: CASSSSSGQGGGETQYF.

The rearrangement uses TRBV6-6 and TRBJ1-1, with 7 bases fitting TRBD1. The CDR3 covers 17 residues. The trim removed 1 base at V and 0 bases at J, leaving 8 bases unmatched. CDR1 and CDR2 (germline): MNHNY, SVGAGI (reference sequence). The CDR3 region has the DNA TGTGCCAGCAGTTACTGGCAGGGGGAAACCATGAACACTGAAGCTTTCTTT. It is translated as CASSYWQGETMNTEAFF.

This clonotype was picked up many times. This chain connects TRBV6-4 to TRBJ1-2; D not certain. The CDR3 length is 12 residues. Between the trimmed V and J ends, which lost 0 bases and 7 bases, there was a span of 6 bases. CDR1 MRHNA and CDR2 SNTAGT come from the germline V gene. The CDR3 DNA reads TGTGCCAGCAGTGACTCGGGCGGTGGCTACACCTTC. Protein product: CASSDSGGGYTF.

This clonotype was seen many times. The genes are TRBV12-3 or TRBV12-4 and TRBJ1-2; no clear D. The CDR3 totals 17 residues. V lost 7 bases and J 5 bases, leaving 26 bases between the germline ends. CDR3 sequence: CASMGSPTADDTYGYTF. DNA of the CDR3: TGTGCCAGCATGGGTAGTCCTACGGCAGATGACACTTATGGCTACACCTTC.

This clonotype appeared many times. V gene TRBV7-9 combines with J gene TRBJ2-3; no firm D call. V lost 8 bases, J lost 4 bases, and 10 bases lay in between. The CDR3 loop spans 12 amino acids. Germline lookup yields CDR1 SEHNR and CDR2 FQNEAQ (reference sequence). CDR3 coding DNA: TGTGCCAGCCGCCAGCCCCCAGATACGCAGTATTTT. This codes for CASRQPPDTQYF.

Many counts were recorded for this clonotype. This chain connects TRBV4-1 to TRBJ1-1, with D perhaps TRBD1 (5 bases). V lost 1 base to trimming and J lost 0 bases, with 15 bases between them. Germline loops: CDR1 MGHRA, CDR2 YSYEKL. This CDR3 spans 17 amino acids. CDR3 nucleotide sequence: TGCGCCAGCAGCCAAGCCCGACAGCTTATATTGAACACTGAAGCTTTCTTT. It specifies CASSQARQLILNTEAFF.

This clonotype was seen many times. V is TRBV20-1 and J is TRBJ2-1, with 9 bases identical to TRBD2. The CDR3 length is 14 residues. Germline V gene sequence: CDR1 DFQATT, CDR2 SNEGSKA (reference sequence). CDR3 amino acids: CSLREGGSDNEQFF. The CDR3 coding sequence is TGCAGCCTGCGGGAGGGGGGTTCGGACAATGAGCAGTTCTTC.

Concerning this clonotype: A much bigger clone sits one base away, suggesting this may be a read error. The rearrangement links TRBV29-1 to TRBJ2-1, with TRBD1 matching over 9 bases. The germline V gene encodes CDR1 SQVTM and CDR2 ANQGSEA. The CDR3 runs 15 residues. The CDR3 loop reads CSVSDGTGSGYEPFF. The CDR3, as DNA: TGCAGCGTTTCGGACGGGACAGGGTCCGGGTATGAGCCGTTCTTC.

In this sample, this clonotype is medium-sized. This chain connects TRBV27 to TRBJ2-1; TRBD2 matches 7 bases. The V gene end was trimmed by 2 bases and the J gene end by 5 bases; junction bases not matched to a gene: 6. The germline V gene encodes CDR1 MNHEY and CDR2 SMNVEV (reference sequence). This CDR3 has 15 residues. The CDR3 sequence: CASSLLAGTNNEQFF. Here the CDR3 DNA reads TGTGCCAGCAGTTTACTCGCCGGGACTAACAATGAGCAGTTCTTC.

There are many counts of this clonotype. The gene calls are TRBV7-3 and TRBJ2-7; D possibly corresponds to TRBD2 (6 bases). CDR3 length: 12 residues. Trimming removed 3 bases at V and 7 bases at J, with 10 bases between. Germline V gene sequence: CDR1 SGHTA, CDR2 FQGTGA. DNA for the CDR3: TGTGCCAGCAGCTTCCCGGGGAGGGAGCAGTACTTC. Amino acids: CASSFPGREQYF.

This clonotype appeared many times. This chain connects TRBV3-1 to TRBJ2-7, with 7 bases fitting TRBD2. The CDR3 loop spans 15 amino acids. CDR1 and CDR2 from the germline V gene are LGHDT and YNNKEL (reference sequence). Germline trimming cut 1 base from V and 2 bases from J; bases unmatched to any gene: 5. The CDR3 DNA reads TGTGCCAGCAGCCAAGCCCCAGCGGGGACCTACGAGCAGTACTTC. Translated: CASSQAPAGTYEQYF.

This clonotype was seen only a few times. The chain carries TRBV4-1 and TRBJ2-7; possibly TRBD1 or TRBD2 for D (5 bases each). Germline CDR1 reads MGHRA; CDR2 reads YSYEKL. Trimming took off 1 base at V and 4 bases at J, with 11 bases between the two ends. The CDR3 is 14 residues long. The CDR3 DNA is TGCGCCAGCAGCCAAGGGCCAGGGAGATACGAGCAGTACTTC. Translation gives CASSQGPGRYEQYF.

This clonotype came up many times. This sequence joins TRBV5-1 and TRBJ1-5, with D perhaps matching TRBD1 (5 bases). Trimming shortened V by 4 bases and J by 4 bases, and 9 bases separated the two germline ends. This CDR3 comprises 13 residues. CDR1 SGHRS and CDR2 YFSETQ come from the germline V gene. The DNA of the CDR3 is TGCGCCAGCAGCCGGGACGGAAATCAGCCCCAGCATTTT. Protein sequence: CASSRDGNQPQHF.

This clonotype was counted ten times or more. The chain combines TRBV19 with TRBJ1-1; no clear D gene. V lost 7 bases and J 7 bases, leaving 16 bases between the germline ends. In germline, CDR1 is LNHDA, CDR2 SQIVND (reference sequence). The CDR3 has 13 amino acids. CDR3 nucleotides: TGTGCCAGTACTCCCCCCGGGAGCGGTGAAGCTTTCTTT. Translated, it gives CASTPPGSGEAFF.

This clonotype has at least ten counts. This rearrangement joins TRBV19 to TRBJ1-1; possibly TRBD1 for D (5 bases). Germline V gene lookup returns CDR1 LNHDA and CDR2 SQIVND (reference sequence). This CDR3 has 13 residues. V was clipped by 4 bases and J by 7 bases, with 13 bases between them. As DNA, the CDR3 is TGTGCCAGTAGTAAGAGGGGTGCGAGTGAAGCTTTCTTT. Translation: CASSKRGASEAFF.

This clonotype was detected ten times or more. This chain links TRBV7-9 with TRBJ1-5; TRBD1 aligns across 7 bases. Germline assignment: CDR1 SEHNR and CDR2 FQNEAQ (reference sequence). The junction had 3 bases not matched to a gene; V was cut back by 4 bases and J by 3 bases. The CDR3 loop spans 14 amino acids. CDR3 bases: TGTGCCAGCAGCTCGGGACAGTTCAATCAGCCCCAGCATTTT. It yields the protein CASSSGQFNQPQHF.

This clonotype has a count of ten or more. The V and J genes are TRBV6-1 and TRBJ1-5; D possibly corresponds to TRBD1 (5 bases). The CDR3 contains 14 residues. Per germline, CDR1 MNHNS and CDR2 SASEGT. The V end lost 6 bases, the J end lost 4 bases, and 13 bases lay between the germline ends. The CDR3 region is CASSPGAANQPQHF. In nucleotides, the CDR3 is TGTGCCAGCAGCCCCGGGGCCGCAAATCAGCCCCAGCATTTT.

Ten or more counts support this clonotype. This sequence joins TRBV7-8 and TRBJ2-5, with 10 bases that match TRBD1. Germline CDR1 SGHVS, CDR2 FQNEAQ. The CDR3 has 14 residues. Losses at the gene ends were 10 bases for V and 4 bases for J; bases not matched to a gene: 9. This chain's CDR3 is CATQAGTGVETQYF. CDR3 sequence (DNA): TGTGCCACCCAAGCCGGGACAGGGGTAGAGACCCAGTACTTC.

This clonotype has ten or more counts. The V gene is TRBV20-1, the J gene TRBJ2-5; D tentatively fits TRBD1 or TRBD2 (5 bases each). This CDR3 is built from 15 residues. Germline V gene sequence: CDR1 DFQATT, CDR2 SNEGSKA (reference sequence). Trimming removed 0 bases at V and 1 base at J, with 12 bases between. CDR3 protein: CSARDRGEPQETQYF. CDR3 sequence (DNA): TGCAGTGCTAGAGATAGGGGAGAACCCCAAGAGACCCAGTACTTC.

This clonotype was seen a few times. This may be a read error, as it is one base from a much larger clone. The chain employs TRBV29-1 and TRBJ1-2; no clear D gene. Germline V gene data show CDR1 as SQVTM and CDR2 as ANQGSEA. CDR3 length: 14 residues. CDR3 in DNA: TGCAGCGTTGCCTTAGACGGAGACAACTATGGCTACGCCTTC. Translation gives CSVALDGDNYGYAF.

This clonotype was seen at least ten times. The rearrangement joins TRBV10-3 to TRBJ2-5; 10 bases are a match to TRBD1. The germline gives CDR1 ENHRY, CDR2 SYGVKD. This CDR3 is built from 14 residues. With V trimmed by 8 bases and J by 5 bases, 8 bases remained unmatched. DNA of the CDR3: TGTGCCATCGCAAGGGACAGGGGCACGGAGACCCAGTACTTC. Its translation: CAIARDRGTETQYF.

A word on this clonotype: Possible read error: a much larger clone is one base away. The V gene is TRBV29-1, the J gene TRBJ2-1; D ambiguous. The germline V gene has CDR1 SQVTM and CDR2 ANQGSEA. The CDR3 consists of 12 residues. The CDR3 DNA is TGCAGCGTTGAATTGGGTTACAATGAGCAGTCCTTC. Its protein product is CSVELGYNEQSF.